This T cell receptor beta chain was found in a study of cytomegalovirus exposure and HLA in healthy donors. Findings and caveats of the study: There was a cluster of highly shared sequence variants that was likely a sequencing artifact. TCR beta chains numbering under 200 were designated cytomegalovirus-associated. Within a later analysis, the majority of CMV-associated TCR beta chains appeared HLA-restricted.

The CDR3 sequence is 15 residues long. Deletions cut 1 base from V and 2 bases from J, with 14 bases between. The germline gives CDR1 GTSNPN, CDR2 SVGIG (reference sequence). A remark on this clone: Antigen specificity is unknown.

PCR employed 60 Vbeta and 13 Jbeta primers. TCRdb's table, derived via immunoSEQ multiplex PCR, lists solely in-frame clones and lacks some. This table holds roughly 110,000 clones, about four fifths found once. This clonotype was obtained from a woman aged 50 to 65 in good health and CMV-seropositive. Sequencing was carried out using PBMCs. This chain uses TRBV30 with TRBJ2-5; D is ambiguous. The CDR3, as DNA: TGTGCCTGGAGTGGTCCGGCGGTAGAACAAGAGACCCAGTACTTC. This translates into CAWSGPAVEQETQYF.